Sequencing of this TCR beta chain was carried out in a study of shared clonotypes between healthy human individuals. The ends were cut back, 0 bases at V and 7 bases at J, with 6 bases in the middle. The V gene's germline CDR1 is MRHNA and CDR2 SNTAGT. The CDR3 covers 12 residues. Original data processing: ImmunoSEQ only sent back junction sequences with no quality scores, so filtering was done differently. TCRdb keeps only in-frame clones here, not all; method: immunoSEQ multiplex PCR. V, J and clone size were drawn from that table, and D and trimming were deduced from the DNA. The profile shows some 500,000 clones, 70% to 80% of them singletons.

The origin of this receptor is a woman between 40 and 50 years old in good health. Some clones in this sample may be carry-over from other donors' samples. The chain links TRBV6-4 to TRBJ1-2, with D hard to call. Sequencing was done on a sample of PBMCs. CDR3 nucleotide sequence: TGTGCCAGCAGTGACTCGACTCTTGGCTACACCTTC. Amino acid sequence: CASSDSTLGYTF.